The 17 T cell receptor beta chains given below trace back to one sample, sequenced in a study of T cell repertoires in cytomegalovirus infection. The antigens for these receptors are not known. TCRdb re-derived calls from the reads in MiXCR, one entry per CDR3 protein. Here the sample spans 80,000 or so distinct CDR3 sequences, around 42% being singletons. This specimen was CD8+ T cells from cultured PBMCs, taken from culture after CMV antigen stimulation. These receptors originate from a human donor in good health (CMV status not recorded). Some clones in this sample may be carry-over from other donors' samples.

This clonotype was recorded only once. The chain recombines TRBV28 with TRBJ2-5; TRBD1 matches 8 bases. Germline V gene sequence: CDR1 MDHEN, CDR2 SYDVKM. The V gene end was trimmed by 4 bases and the J gene end by 0 bases; junction bases not matched to a gene: 4. This CDR3 spans 15 amino acids. The CDR3 nucleotides are TGTGCCAGCAGTTGGGACAGGAGGTACCAAGAGACCCAGTACTTC. It translates to CASSWDRRYQETQYF.

The table lists this clonotype with a few counts. The chain recombines TRBV7-6 with TRBJ2-1; 11 bases are a match to TRBD1. With V trimmed by 2 bases and J by 10 bases, 7 bases remained unmatched. The CDR3 runs to 15 residues. Germline CDR1 SGHVS, CDR2 FNYEAQ. As DNA, the CDR3 is TGTGCCAGCAGCTTATTCGGACAGGGGGCCACCGAGCAGTTCTTC. Its protein product is CASSLFGQGATEQFF.

The rearrangement uses TRBV15 and TRBJ2-2, with 7 nucleotides matching TRBD1. This CDR3 has 15 amino acids. V was pared by 3 bases and J by 3 bases, with 4 bases of the junction left unmatched. CDR1 is LNHNV, CDR2 YYDKDF, per germline (reference sequence). As DNA, the CDR3 is TGTGCCACCAGCAGCGACAGGGCCCACACCGGGGAGCTGTTTTTT. Translation gives CATSSDRAHTGELFF.

The chain links TRBV4-1 to TRBJ1-5; D ambiguous. CDR1 is MGHRA, CDR2 YSYEKL, per germline. With 3 bases removed from V and 0 bases from J, the gap between germline ends came to 27 bases. This CDR3 has 21 residues. The CDR3 DNA sequence: TGCGCCAGCAGCCAGCGACTAACGTACATCCCCCTCAACTATAGCAATCAGCCCCAGCATTTT. It codes for CASSQRLTYIPLNYSNQPQHF.

V and J are TRBV12-3 or TRBV12-4 and TRBJ2-7; 9 bases are shared with TRBD1. V was pared by 3 bases and J by 0 bases, with 6 bases of the junction left unmatched. The CDR3 is 16 amino acids. The DNA for the CDR3 is TGTGCCAGCAGTTTGGGGGACAGGGCCTTCTCCTACGAGCAGTACTTC. This translates into CASSLGDRAFSYEQYF.

This rearrangement joins TRBV6-8 to TRBJ2-1; 11 bases match TRBD2. The CDR3 extends over 20 amino acids. V lost 1 base and J lost 7; bases outside the gene matches: 18. Per germline, CDR1 MNHGY and CDR2 SAAAGT. CDR3 bases: TGTGCCAGCAGTTACTTAGCCCAACTCGGTAGCGGGGGGGCCTTAAATGAGCAGTTCTTC. This encodes CASSYLAQLGSGGALNEQFF.

The chain carries TRBV7-2 and TRBJ1-4; D is possibly TRBD1 (5 bases). The CDR3 spans 15 residues. V was shortened by 3 bases and J by 3 bases, with 11 bases between the two germline ends. Germline assignment: CDR1 SGHTA and CDR2 FQGNSA. In DNA, the CDR3 is TGTGCCAGCAGCTTTCAAGGGGCCTCTAATGAAAAACTGTTTTTT. It translates to CASSFQGASNEKLFF.

This clonotype was observed a single time. CDR3 nucleotide sequence: TGTGCCAGCAGCTCCCGGGACAGGGATTTCACAGATACGCAGTATTTT. Protein: CASSSRDRDFTDTQYF. The V and J genes are TRBV7-6 and TRBJ2-3; 9 bases align to TRBD1. CDR1 SGHVS and CDR2 FNYEAQ come from the germline V gene. J gave up 2 bases and V 4 bases, and 7 bases lay outside the gene matches. This CDR3 comprises 16 residues.

This clonotype has a handful of counts. The rearrangement joins TRBV20-1 to TRBJ1-5, with TRBD1 matching 7 bases. The CDR3 extends over 15 amino acids. Germline assignment: CDR1 DFQATT and CDR2 SNEGSKA (reference sequence). After removal of 6 bases from V and 3 bases from J, the junction contained 11 bases not matched to a gene. The CDR3 DNA sequence: TGCAGTGCGCCCATACGACAGGGCATCAATCAGCCCCAGCATTTT. Amino acids: CSAPIRQGINQPQHF.

The chain carries TRBV2 and TRBJ1-2, with 10 bases fitting TRBD1. Trimming took 6 bases from V and 10 from J; bases not matched to a gene: 8. Germline V gene lookup returns CDR1 SNHLY and CDR2 FYNNEI. This CDR3 comprises 13 residues. DNA of the CDR3: TGTGCCAGCAGCGCCGGGACAGGGGAGGACTACACCTTC. Its translation is CASSAGTGEDYTF.

The V and J genes are TRBV12-3 or TRBV12-4 and TRBJ2-1; a weak D match, TRBD2 (7 bases). CDR3 length: 14 amino acids. Trimming stripped 7 bases from V and 2 bases from J, with 12 bases between. The CDR3 is CASIGGGAYNEQFF. The CDR3 coding sequence is TGTGCCAGCATTGGAGGGGGGGCCTACAATGAGCAGTTCTTC.

This clonotype was seen only a few times. V is TRBV7-6 and J is TRBJ2-6, with D possibly being TRBD1 or TRBD2 (5 bases each). Germline V gene sequence: CDR1 SGHVS, CDR2 FNYEAQ. This CDR3 has 15 residues. The V end was cut by 1 base, the J end by 2 bases, with 6 bases between. As DNA, the CDR3 is TGTGCCAGCAGCTTAGGAGGGGCTGGGGCCAACGTCCTGACTTTC. It is translated as CASSLGGAGANVLTF. Full variable domain (outside the CDR3, taken from reference TRBV7-6 and TRBJ2-6): GAGVSQSPRYKVTKRGQDVALRCDPISGHVSLYWYRQALGQGPEFLTYFNYEAQQDKSGLPNDRFSAERPEGSISTLTIQRTEQRDSAMYRCASSLGGAGANVLTFGAGSRLTVL.

With regard to this clonotype: One end of the junction is discordant with germline, which a read error may explain. The V gene is TRBV7-7, the J gene TRBJ2-7, with 8 bases lining up with TRBD1. The CDR3 is 15 amino acids. Germline-derived CDR1 and CDR2 are SSHAT and FNYEAQ (reference sequence). The DNA for the CDR3 is TGTGCTAGCAGCCCCGGGACAGGCAGTGTGTACGAGCAGTACTTC. Translation gives CASSPGTGSVYEQYF.

This chain links TRBV20-1 with TRBJ1-1; no clear D gene. Germline V lookup: CDR1 DFQATT, CDR2 SNEGSKA (reference sequence). V was shortened by 1 base and J by 3 bases, with 12 bases between the two germline ends. The length of the CDR3 is 14 residues. In nucleotides, the CDR3 is TGCAGTGCTAGAGGCATGGGTGGGTACACTGAAGCTTTCTTT. It is translated as CSARGMGGYTEAFF.

The chain joins TRBV7-9 to TRBJ2-7, with 12 bases aligning to TRBD2. V shed 5 bases and J 6 bases; nucleotides not matched to a gene: 11. The CDR3 loop spans 16 amino acids. In germline, CDR1 is SEHNR, CDR2 FQNEAQ (reference sequence). The CDR3 loop reads CASSPPSGGDGIEQYF. As DNA, the CDR3 is TGTGCCAGCAGCCCCCCTAGCGGGGGGGACGGGATCGAGCAGTACTTC.

This clonotype was recorded many times. The chain carries TRBV10-3 and TRBJ1-1; 8 bases are shared with TRBD1. The CDR3 has 18 amino acids. Per the germline V gene, CDR1 is ENHRY and CDR2 is SYGVKD. V shed 2 bases and J 5 bases; nucleotides not matched to a gene: 16. The CDR3 spells CAISELTDRAGRRTEAFF. CDR3 nucleotide sequence: TGTGCCATCAGTGAGCTAACGGACAGGGCCGGGAGGAGGACTGAAGCTTTCTTT.

The rearrangement uses TRBV12-3 or TRBV12-4 and TRBJ2-5; the match to TRBD2 covers 15 bases. The ends lost 6 bases at V and 5 bases at J; junction bases unmatched: 10. This CDR3 contains 17 residues. The CDR3 loop reads CASSFGTSGGLGETQYF. The CDR3 DNA reads TGTGCCAGCAGCTTTGGGACTAGCGGGGGGCTGGGGGAGACCCAGTACTTC.